One and the same sample provided the 10 T cell receptor beta chains below, sequenced in a study of T-cell memory formation after mild COVID-19. MiXCR was run by TCRdb on the 5' RACE reads, yielding one entry per CDR3 protein. The table lists roughly 600,000 distinct CDR3 sequences, under 20% of them singletons. Material: PBMCs or a T cell subset sorted from them (not recorded which). These receptors all come from an adult woman who had mild COVID-19 (a few samples of this study predate the infection). Cell type and time point are not known.

In its sample, this clonotype was seen a few times. The chain couples TRBV3-1 to TRBJ2-1; tentatively, D is TRBD2 (5 bases). Germline loops: CDR1 LGHDT, CDR2 YNNKEL (reference sequence). The CDR3 is 16 amino acids. Trimming removed 0 bases at V and 8 bases at J, with 17 bases between. The CDR3 sequence is CASSQDRGRRPDEQFF. The DNA for the CDR3 is TGTGCCAGCAGCCAAGATCGGGGTAGGAGACCTGATGAGCAGTTCTTC.

The rearrangement links TRBV20-1 to TRBJ2-7; no firm D call. The germline V gene encodes CDR1 DFQATT and CDR2 SNEGSKA (reference sequence). There are 12 residues in the CDR3. The V end lost 5 bases, the J end lost 0 bases, and 8 bases lay between the germline ends. The CDR3 is CSASTTSYEQYF. In DNA form, the CDR3 reads TGCAGTGCTTCCACCACCTCCTACGAGCAGTACTTC.

V is TRBV2 and J is TRBJ1-3, with 7 bases aligning to TRBD1. The junction had 20 bases not matched to a gene; V was cut back by 6 bases and J by 0 bases. The CDR3 runs to 20 residues. Per germline, CDR1 SNHLY and CDR2 FYNNEI. Here the CDR3 reads CASSEPEGPGQSLSGNTIYF. CDR3 nucleotides: TGTGCCAGCAGCGAGCCCGAAGGGCCGGGACAGTCCCTCTCTGGAAACACCATATATTTT. Together with reference TRBV2 and TRBJ1-3, the CDR3 gives the full variable domain: EPEVTQTPSHQVTQMGQEVILRCVPISNHLYFYWYRQILGQKVEFLVSFYNNEISEKSEIFDDQFSVERPDGSNFTLKIRSTKLEDSAMYFCASSEPEGPGQSLSGNTIYFGEGSWLTVV.

This clonotype was recorded only once. The chain combines TRBV18 with TRBJ2-7; 12 nucleotides align to TRBD2. The CDR3 has 16 residues. Germline V CDR1 and CDR2: KGHSH, LQKENI. With V trimmed by 3 bases and J by 6 bases, 9 bases remained unmatched. Here the CDR3 DNA reads TGTGCCAGCTCACCGAAATCTAGCGGGGGGGCCTTCGAGCAGTACTTC. Translation: CASSPKSSGGAFEQYF.

A few counts support this clonotype. The gene calls are TRBV5-6 and TRBJ1-3; 7 bases fit TRBD1. With 7 bases clipped from V and 0 bases from J, the junction kept 10 bases outside the gene matches. The germline CDR1 and CDR2 sequences are SGHDT and YYEEEE. This CDR3 is 16 amino acids long. The CDR3 DNA reads as TGTGCCAGCGAGGACAGGCTGGTTCTCTCTGGAAACACCATATATTTT. It yields the protein CASEDRLVLSGNTIYF.

Note on this clonotype: One end of the junction fails to match germline, which may point to a read error. The chain has TRBV5-1 and TRBJ1-1; unclear D gene. The CDR3 runs to 13 residues. CDR1 SGHRS and CDR2 YFSETQ come from the germline V gene. DNA of the CDR3: TGCGTCAGCAGCTTGGTATCAAACACTGAAGCTTTCTTT. This translates into CVSSLVSNTEAFF.

The chain links TRBV15 to TRBJ2-5; D ambiguous. Germline V lookup: CDR1 LNHNV, CDR2 YYDKDF (reference sequence). This CDR3 has 13 amino acids. V was shortened by 1 base and J by 3 bases, with 6 bases between the two germline ends. CDR3 amino acids: CATSRAPEETQYF. The DNA for the CDR3 is TGTGCCACCAGCAGAGCCCCCGAAGAGACCCAGTACTTC.

The chain joins TRBV6-5 to TRBJ2-1; D call uncertain. V shed 0 bases and J shed 0 bases, with 12 bases lying between them. CDR1 MNHEY and CDR2 SVGAGI come from the germline V gene. This CDR3 has 17 residues. The CDR3 bases are TGTGCCAGCAGTTACTCTATCGGGTACAGCTCCTACAATGAGCAGTTCTTC. Protein: CASSYSIGYSSYNEQFF.

This clonotype was counted between two and nine times. The CDR3 coding sequence is TGCAGTGCTAGACCGTCGAACACTGAAGCTTTCTTT. It specifies CSARPSNTEAFF. The chain combines TRBV20-1 with TRBJ1-1; the D is unclear. Looked up from germline, CDR1 is DFQATT and CDR2 is SNEGSKA (reference sequence). CDR3 size: 12 residues. V lost 2 bases and J lost 1, with 5 bases in between.

This clonotype turned up a few times. The chain carries TRBV7-9 and TRBJ2-4, with TRBD2 as a possible D gene (6 bases). Trimming removed 2 bases at V and 0 bases at J, with 17 bases between. The CDR3 contains 18 residues. Germline V gene data show CDR1 as SEHNR and CDR2 as FQNEAQ (reference sequence). The CDR3 nucleotides are TGTGCCAGCAGCTTACAGACGGGAGCCAAACTAGCCAAAAACATTCAGTACTTC. Protein sequence: CASSLQTGAKLAKNIQYF.